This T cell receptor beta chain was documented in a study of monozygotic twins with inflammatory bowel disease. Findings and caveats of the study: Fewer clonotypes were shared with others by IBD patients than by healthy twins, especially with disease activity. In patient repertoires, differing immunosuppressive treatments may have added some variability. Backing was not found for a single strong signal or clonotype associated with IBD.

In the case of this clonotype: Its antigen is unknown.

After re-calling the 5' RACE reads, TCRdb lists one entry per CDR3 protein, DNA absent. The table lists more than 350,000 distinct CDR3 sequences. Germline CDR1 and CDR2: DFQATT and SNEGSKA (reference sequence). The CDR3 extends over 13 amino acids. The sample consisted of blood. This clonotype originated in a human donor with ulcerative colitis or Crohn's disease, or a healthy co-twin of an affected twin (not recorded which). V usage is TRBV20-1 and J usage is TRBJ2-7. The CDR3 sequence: CSAEDPSSYEQYF.